Listed below are T cell receptor beta chains from one sample, sequenced in a study of cytomegalovirus exposure and HLA in healthy donors. Assay used: immunoSEQ multiplex PCR; TCRdb lists only in-frame clones, some missing. The table has fewer than 150,000 clones, over 75% seen once; the top ten hold approximately 2%. The sequenced sample was PBMCs. The receptors originated from a man aged 25 to 40 in good health and CMV-seronegative. Both conserved end residues are part of each CDR3. The order of the fields is V gene, D gene, clone size, J gene, CDR3 DNA, CDR3 protein. The D gene is left open where the match is weak. A row's size may be missing; if present it is once, few, many or a size class.

v_call: TRBV6-5; d_call: TRBD1; clone_size: -; j_call: TRBJ1-2; cdr3_nt: TGTGCCAGCAATCCAACCTGGGACAGCTATGGCTACACCTTC; cdr3_aa: CASNPTWDSYGYTF
v_call: TRBV5-4; d_call: -; clone_size: -; j_call: TRBJ1-1; cdr3_nt: TGTGCCAGCAGCTCCTTGGGCCTGAACACTGAAGCTTTCTTT; cdr3_aa: CASSSLGLNTEAFF
v_call: TRBV4-2; d_call: -; clone_size: few; j_call: TRBJ2-7; cdr3_nt: TGTGCCAGCAGCCAAGCCCCCTCGGGGTTATCCTCCTACGAGCAGTACTTC; cdr3_aa: CASSQAPSGLSSYEQYF
v_call: TRBV2; d_call: -; clone_size: -; j_call: TRBJ1-2; cdr3_nt: TGTGCCAGCAGTGCGGACACAAACTATGGCTACACCTTC; cdr3_aa: CASSADTNYGYTF
v_call: TRBV4-1; d_call: TRBD1; clone_size: -; j_call: TRBJ1-4; cdr3_nt: TGCGCCAGCAGCCGGCCGGGACAGGGGGATGAAAAACTGTTTTTT; cdr3_aa: CASSRPGQGDEKLFF
v_call: TRBV29-1; d_call: -; clone_size: -; j_call: TRBJ1-1; cdr3_nt: TGCAGCGTTGGACAGACAAACACTGAAGCTTTCTTT; cdr3_aa: CSVGQTNTEAFF
v_call: TRBV28; d_call: TRBD1; clone_size: -; j_call: TRBJ1-5; cdr3_nt: TGTGCCAGCAGTGGGCAGGGACAGCAGCCCCAGCATTTT; cdr3_aa: CASSGQGQQPQHF
v_call: TRBV4-2; d_call: TRBD2; clone_size: -; j_call: TRBJ2-1; cdr3_nt: TGTGCCAGCAGCCAAGAGGGGACTAGTACCTACAATGAGCAGTTCTTC; cdr3_aa: CASSQEGTSTYNEQFF
v_call: TRBV6-5; d_call: -; clone_size: -; j_call: TRBJ1-6; cdr3_nt: TGTGCCAGCAGTTTCAACAGGGTAGCCGGTTCACCCCTCCACTTT; cdr3_aa: CASSFNRVAGSPLHF
v_call: TRBV7-7; d_call: -; clone_size: -; j_call: TRBJ2-1; cdr3_nt: TGTGCCAGCAGCTTGGCCGGGGACAATGAGCAGTTCTTC; cdr3_aa: CASSLAGDNEQFF
v_call: TRBV4-1; d_call: TRBD2; clone_size: -; j_call: TRBJ2-1; cdr3_nt: TGCGCCAGCAGCCGGCGGGAGGGCCCCTCCTACAATGAGCAGTTCTTC; cdr3_aa: CASSRREGPSYNEQFF